One sample yielded the 11 T cell receptor beta chains listed below, sequenced in a study of shared T cell receptors in the human thymus. Sequencing used immunoSEQ multiplex PCR; TCRdb keeps in-frame clones, though not all of them. This sample has 720,000 or so clones; 70% to 90% occur once, and the top ten carry more than 0.01%. The data were also submitted as part of a second study, on human thymus T cells.

Input material: thymocytes. Receptors were obtained from a girl under three years old with a congenital heart defect.

The chain carries TRBV5-6 and TRBJ2-7, with no clear D. This CDR3 comprises 16 residues. Trimming took 0 bases from V and 0 from J, leaving 13 bases between them. Germline V gene lookup returns CDR1 SGHDT and CDR2 YYEEEE. The CDR3, as DNA: TGTGCCAGCAGCTTGGTGCAGCGTACAAGCTCCTACGAGCAGTACTTC. It specifies CASSLVQRTSSYEQYF.

This chain uses TRBV5-5 with TRBJ1-1; TRBD1 might be the D (6 bases). Trimming pared 6 bases from V and 0 bases from J, leaving 18 bases between. This CDR3 region has 16 residues. Germline V gene sequence: CDR1 SGHKS, CDR2 YYEKEE (reference sequence). The CDR3 sequence is CASNPGGAKLNTEAFF. CDR3 bases: TGTGCCAGCAACCCTGGGGGCGCGAAACTGAACACTGAAGCTTTCTTT. The full variable domain, with the rest looked up from reference TRBV5-5 and TRBJ1-1, is DAGVTQSPTHLIKTRGQQVTLRCSPISGHKSVSWYQQVLGQGPQFIFQYYEKEERGRGNFPDRFSARQFPNYSSELNVNALLLGDSALYLCASNPGGAKLNTEAFFGQGTRLTVV.

The genes are TRBV4-1 and TRBJ2-1; the match to TRBD2 covers 7 bases. V lost 4 bases to trimming and J lost 0 bases; unmatched junction nucleotides: 9. CDR3 size: 17 residues. Per germline, CDR1 MGHRA and CDR2 YSYEKL. CDR3 nucleotide sequence: TGCGCCAGCAGCCCGGGGGGTAGCATAAGCTCCTACAATGAGCAGTTCTTC. Translating it yields CASSPGGSISSYNEQFF.

The chain has TRBV4-1 and TRBJ1-1; TRBD1 agrees at 7 bases. The V segment lost 0 bases and the J segment 7 bases; nucleotides outside the gene matches: 5. The CDR3 spans 14 residues. Germline CDR1 is MGHRA and CDR2 is YSYEKL. For the CDR3, the DNA is TGCGCCAGCAGCCAAGAAAAACAGGGGAATGAAGCTTTCTTT. This sequence encodes CASSQEKQGNEAFF.

The V and J genes are TRBV9 and TRBJ1-1, with 7 bases lining up with TRBD1. Germline V lookup: CDR1 SGDLS, CDR2 YYNGEE. The CDR3 totals 15 residues. Trimming cost V 0 bases and J 4 bases; bases outside gene matches: 6. The CDR3 sequence: CASSVGGQGGTEAFF. DNA of the CDR3: TGTGCCAGCAGCGTAGGGGGCCAGGGGGGCACTGAAGCTTTCTTT.

This clone was found a few times. V gene TRBV27 combines with J gene TRBJ1-5, with TRBD1 matching 7 bases. The CDR3 has 16 residues. The germline CDR1 and CDR2 sequences are MNHEY and SMNVEV (reference sequence). The V and J ends lost 8 bases and 0 bases, in that order; junction bases with no gene match: 10. In DNA form, the CDR3 reads TGTGCCAGCTCACCGTCCGGGACAGATAGCAATCAGCCCCAGCATTTT. Translating gives CASSPSGTDSNQPQHF.

The chain combines TRBV19 with TRBJ2-5; a possible D gene is TRBD2 (5 bases). Germline lookup yields CDR1 LNHDA and CDR2 SQIVND (reference sequence). V lost 4 bases, J lost 2 bases, and 11 bases lay in between. The length of the CDR3 is 14 residues. The DNA of the CDR3 is TGTGCCAGTAGTAAGGACTCCCGTCAAGAGACCCAGTACTTC. Protein product: CASSKDSRQETQYF. The full variable domain, its missing parts supplied by reference TRBV19 and TRBJ2-5, is DGGITQSPKYLFRKEGQNVTLSCEQNLNHDAMYWYRQDPGQGLRLIYYSQIVNDFQKGDIAEGYSVSREKKESFPLTVTSAQKNPTAFYLCASSKDSRQETQYFGPGTRLLVL.

The rearrangement links TRBV4-1 to TRBJ2-1; 10 bases line up with TRBD2. The V gene end was trimmed by 1 base and the J gene end by 0 bases; junction bases not matched to a gene: 9. Per germline, CDR1 MGHRA and CDR2 YSYEKL. The CDR3 is 19 residues long. CDR3: CASSQVPSGGSTSYNEQFF. The CDR3 nucleotides are TGCGCCAGCAGCCAAGTTCCTAGCGGGGGCTCAACCTCCTACAATGAGCAGTTCTTC.

This sequence joins TRBV28 and TRBJ1-1, with D possibly matching TRBD1 (6 bases). There are 15 residues in the CDR3. V lost 2 bases and J lost 1, with 11 bases in between. CDR1 MDHEN and CDR2 SYDVKM come from the germline V gene. CDR3 DNA: TGTGCCAGCAGTTTAGAACAGGGAGAGAACACTGAAGCTTTCTTT. Its protein is CASSLEQGENTEAFF.

This clone was observed a few times. The chain joins TRBV2 to TRBJ2-5; 9 bases match TRBD2. The ends lost 1 base at V and 5 bases at J; junction bases unmatched: 14. Germline loops: CDR1 SNHLY, CDR2 FYNNEI. This CDR3 is 18 amino acids long. CDR3 loop: CASSEVLSGGHRPETQYF. Here the CDR3 DNA reads TGTGCCAGCAGTGAAGTTCTTAGCGGGGGACACCGGCCGGAGACCCAGTACTTC.

The chain combines TRBV4-1 with TRBJ1-2, with D possibly matching TRBD1 (5 bases). In germline, CDR1 is MGHRA, CDR2 YSYEKL. This CDR3 is 16 amino acids long. Trimming took 1 base from V and 4 from J, leaving 16 bases between them. In DNA, the CDR3 is TGCGCCAGCAGCCAAGTGGGGCAGGGCAAAGGCTATGGCTACACCTTC. Protein: CASSQVGQGKGYGYTF.